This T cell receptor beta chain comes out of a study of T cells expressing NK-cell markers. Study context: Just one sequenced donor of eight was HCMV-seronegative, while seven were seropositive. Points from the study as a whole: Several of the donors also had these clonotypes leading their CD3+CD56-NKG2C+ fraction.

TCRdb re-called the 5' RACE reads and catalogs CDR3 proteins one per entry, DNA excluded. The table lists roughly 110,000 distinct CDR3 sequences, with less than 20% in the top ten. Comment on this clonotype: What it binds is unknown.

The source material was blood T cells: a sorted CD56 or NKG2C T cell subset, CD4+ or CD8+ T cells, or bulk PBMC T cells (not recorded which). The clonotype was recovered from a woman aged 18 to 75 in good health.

CDR3 region: CASSYTPGLAGVGQETQYF. This chain links TRBV6-5 with TRBJ2-5; TCRdb calls TRBD2, which cannot be checked without DNA. The CDR3 runs 19 residues. Germline assignment: CDR1 MNHEY and CDR2 SVGAGI.